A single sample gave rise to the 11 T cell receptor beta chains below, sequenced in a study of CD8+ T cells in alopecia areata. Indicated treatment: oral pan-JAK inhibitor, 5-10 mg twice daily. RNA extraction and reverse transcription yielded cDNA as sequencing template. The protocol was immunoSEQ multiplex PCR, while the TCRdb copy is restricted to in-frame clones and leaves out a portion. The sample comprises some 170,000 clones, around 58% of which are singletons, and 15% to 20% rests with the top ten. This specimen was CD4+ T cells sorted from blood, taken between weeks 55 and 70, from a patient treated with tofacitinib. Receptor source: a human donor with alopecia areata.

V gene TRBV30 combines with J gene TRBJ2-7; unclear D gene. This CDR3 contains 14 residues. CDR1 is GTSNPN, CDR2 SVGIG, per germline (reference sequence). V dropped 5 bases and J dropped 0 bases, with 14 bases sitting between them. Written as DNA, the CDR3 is TGTGCCTGGGGCCCCCCGGGCTTCTCCTACGAGCAGTACTTC. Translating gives CAWGPPGFSYEQYF.

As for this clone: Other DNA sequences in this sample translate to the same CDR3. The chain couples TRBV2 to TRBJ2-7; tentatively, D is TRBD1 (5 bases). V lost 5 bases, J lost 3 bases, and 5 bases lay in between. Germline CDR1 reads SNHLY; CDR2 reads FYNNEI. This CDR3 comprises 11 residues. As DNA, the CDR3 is TGTGCCAGCAGTCAGGGCTACGAGCAGTACTTC. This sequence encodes CASSQGYEQYF.

CDR3 nucleotides: TGTGCCAGCAAGATCAGAACTAGCACAGATACGCAGTATTTT. Its translation is CASKIRTSTDTQYF. This sequence joins TRBV7-2 and TRBJ2-3; D call uncertain. The CDR3 totals 14 residues. V was cut by 7 bases and J by 0 bases, with 11 bases left in between. Germline assignment: CDR1 SGHTA and CDR2 FQGNSA.

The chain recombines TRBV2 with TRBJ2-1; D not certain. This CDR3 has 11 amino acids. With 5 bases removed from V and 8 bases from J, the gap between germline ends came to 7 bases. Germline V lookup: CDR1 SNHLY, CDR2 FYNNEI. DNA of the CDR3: TGTGCCAGCAGTCCCCGCGATGAGCAGTTCTTC. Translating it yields CASSPRDEQFF.

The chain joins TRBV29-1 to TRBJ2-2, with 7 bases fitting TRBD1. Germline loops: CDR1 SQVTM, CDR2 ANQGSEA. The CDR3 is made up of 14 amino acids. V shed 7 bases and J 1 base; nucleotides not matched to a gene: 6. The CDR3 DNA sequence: TGCAGCGCAACAGGGGCCCTGAACACCGGGGAGCTGTTTTTT. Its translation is CSATGALNTGELFF.

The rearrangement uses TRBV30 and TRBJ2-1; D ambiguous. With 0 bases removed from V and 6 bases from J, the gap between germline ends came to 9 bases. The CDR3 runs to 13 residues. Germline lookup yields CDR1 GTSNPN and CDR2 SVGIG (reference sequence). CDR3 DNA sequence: TGTGCCTGGAGTGTATTGGCAGTCAATGAGCAGTTCTTC. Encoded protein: CAWSVLAVNEQFF.

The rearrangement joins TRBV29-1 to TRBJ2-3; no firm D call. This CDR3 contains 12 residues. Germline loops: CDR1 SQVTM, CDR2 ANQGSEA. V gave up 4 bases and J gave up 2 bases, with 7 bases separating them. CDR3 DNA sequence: TGCAGCGTTGTCTTCACCACAGATACGCAGTATTTT. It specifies CSVVFTTDTQYF.

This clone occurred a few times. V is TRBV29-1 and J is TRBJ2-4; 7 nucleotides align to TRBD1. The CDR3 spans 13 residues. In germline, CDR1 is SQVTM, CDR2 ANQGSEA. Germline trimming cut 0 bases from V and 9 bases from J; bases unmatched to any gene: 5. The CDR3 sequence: CSVEDWDSRIQYF. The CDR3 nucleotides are TGCAGCGTTGAAGACTGGGACAGTCGCATTCAGTACTTC.

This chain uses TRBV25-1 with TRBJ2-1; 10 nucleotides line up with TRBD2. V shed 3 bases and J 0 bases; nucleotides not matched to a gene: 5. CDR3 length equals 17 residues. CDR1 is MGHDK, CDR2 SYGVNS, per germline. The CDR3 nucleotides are TGTGCCAGCAGTGATAGCGGGGGGACTATCTCCTACAATGAGCAGTTCTTC. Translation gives CASSDSGGTISYNEQFF.

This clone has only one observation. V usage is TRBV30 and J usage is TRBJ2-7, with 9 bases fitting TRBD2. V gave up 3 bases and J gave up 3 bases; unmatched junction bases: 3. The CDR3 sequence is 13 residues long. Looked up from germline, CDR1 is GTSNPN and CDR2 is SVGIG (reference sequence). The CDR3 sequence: CAWRLAGIYEQYF. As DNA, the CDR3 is TGTGCCTGGAGACTAGCGGGTATCTACGAGCAGTACTTC.

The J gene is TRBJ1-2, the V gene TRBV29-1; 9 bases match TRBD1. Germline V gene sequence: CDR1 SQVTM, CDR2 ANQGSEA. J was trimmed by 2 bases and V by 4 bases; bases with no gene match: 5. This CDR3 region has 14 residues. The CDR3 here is CSVGIGQGNYGYTF. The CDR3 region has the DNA TGCAGCGTTGGGATCGGACAGGGGAACTATGGCTACACCTTC. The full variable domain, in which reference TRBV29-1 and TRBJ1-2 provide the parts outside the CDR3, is SAVISQKPSRDICQRGTSLTIQCQVDSQVTMMFWYRQQPGQSLTLIATANQGSEATYESGFVIDKFPISRPNLTFSTLTVSNMSPEDSSIYLCSVGIGQGNYGYTFGSGTRLTVV.